This TCR beta chain stems from a study of CD8 T cells in ankylosing spondylitis. The study, taken as a whole, reports: As reported, disease-linked clones showed significant enrichment in matched ankylosing spondylitis synovial fluid. Eight or nine highly homologous variants made up a TCR beta motif that seemed to typify ankylosing spondylitis blood.

The V gene's germline CDR1 is SGHRS and CDR2 YFSETQ. The V gene lost 0 bases and the J gene lost 8 bases, with 15 bases spanning the gap. The CDR3 consists of 15 residues. Library preparation for TCR beta used quantitative 5'-RACE with molecular barcodes. Via MiXCR, TCRdb re-called the 5' RACE reads, giving one row per CDR3 protein. The top ten clones hold 15% to 20% of a sample with some 700,000 distinct CDR3 sequences, roughly 19% of them seen once. To note about this clonotype: Its antigen is currently unknown.

This receptor was identified in a male donor with ankylosing spondylitis. This sequence joins TRBV5-1 and TRBJ2-1; TRBD1 might be the D (6 bases). Material: blood, either unsorted or a sorted T cell fraction (not recorded which). CDR3 sequence reads: CASSLAGHTIDEQFF. CDR3 DNA: TGCGCCAGCAGCTTGGCGGGACATACAATCGATGAGCAGTTCTTC.